This T cell receptor (beta chain) was profiled in a study of chemoradiotherapy in HPV16-positive cancers. Whole-study findings and limits: Better recurrence-free survival went with HPV-responsive T-cell expansion in HPV16-positive patients. Functional assays defining HPV-specific T cells used only a couple of HPV16-positive patients. During treatment, candidate HPV-specific clones and E7-related motifs expanded in tumor.

Germline CDR1 LNHDA, CDR2 SQIVND (reference sequence). V lost 6 bases and J 4 bases, leaving 12 bases between the germline ends. CDR3 length: 13 residues. Over chemoradiotherapy, repertoires were sampled more than once. Concerning this clone itself: The antigen is not known.

Sequenced by immunoSEQ multiplex PCR; TCRdb stores in-frame clones only, minus some. The repertoire includes roughly 4,000 clones, approximately 82% of them detected once, and roughly 10% sits in the top ten. The sequence was obtained from a human donor with HPV-associated anogenital cancer. The source was tumor tissue, collected from a patient who underwent chemoradiotherapy. The chain recombines TRBV19 with TRBJ1-1, with a possible D match to TRBD1 (5 bases). The DNA for the CDR3 is TGTGCCAGTAGCTTTGTGACAGCCACTGAAGCTTTCTTT. It specifies CASSFVTATEAFF.